The 14 T cell receptor beta chains presented below share a single source sample, sequenced in a study of CD4 T cells in relation to SARS-CoV-2 and coronaviruses. The unexposed donors gave CD4+ T cells in about 2011-2018, prior to COVID-19. Produced via immunoSEQ multiplex PCR; TCRdb's table is partial and in-frame only. Among nearly 70,000 clones listed, roughly 93% were seen once. The sequenced sample was naive CD4+ T cells from PBMCs. Subset indicated: naive CD4+ T cells isolated by negative enrichment. Receptors were obtained from a human donor in good health.

This chain uses TRBV11-2 with TRBJ1-1; D perhaps matches TRBD1 (5 bases). The CDR3 totals 14 residues. Trimming took 3 bases from V and 4 from J, leaving 12 bases between them. Germline assignment: CDR1 SGHAT and CDR2 FQNNGV. CDR3: CASSFPGTGTEAFF. As DNA, the CDR3 is TGTGCCAGCAGCTTTCCCGGGACGGGCACTGAAGCTTTCTTT.

This sequence joins TRBV29-1 and TRBJ2-7; TRBD2 agrees at 9 bases. Germline CDR1 is SQVTM and CDR2 is ANQGSEA. There are 14 residues in the CDR3. The J segment lost 1 base and the V segment lost 4 bases, leaving 5 bases of the junction unmatched. The CDR3 protein is CSVAGAGGSYEQYF. CDR3 in DNA: TGCAGCGTTGCGGGAGCGGGAGGATCCTACGAGCAGTACTTC.

The chain joins TRBV18 to TRBJ2-3, with D tentatively TRBD1 (5 bases). Germline V lookup: CDR1 KGHSH, CDR2 LQKENI. The CDR3 has 14 amino acids. Deletions cut 3 bases from V and 1 base from J, with 8 bases between. This chain's CDR3 is CASSPGRGTDTQYF. As DNA, the CDR3 is TGTGCCAGCTCACCGGGCAGGGGCACAGATACGCAGTATTTT.

The chain is built from TRBV5-1 and TRBJ1-4; D not certain. This CDR3 spans 14 amino acids. Per the germline V gene, CDR1 is SGHRS and CDR2 is YFSETQ. With 7 bases removed from V and 2 bases from J, the gap between germline ends came to 12 bases. The CDR3 bases are TGCGCCAGCCAGTCAGGCCCCACTAATGAAAAACTGTTTTTT. Translation: CASQSGPTNEKLFF.

The CDR3 region has the DNA TGTGCCACCTCTGCCACCGGGACTAGCGGGGTCTACGAGCAGTACTTC. This gives the protein CATSATGTSGVYEQYF. V and J are TRBV19 and TRBJ2-7; 13 bases are a match to TRBD2. Germline-derived CDR1 and CDR2 are LNHDA and SQIVND (reference sequence). This CDR3 spans 16 amino acids. Losses at the gene ends were 10 bases for V and 3 bases for J; bases not matched to a gene: 12. Filled out from reference TRBV19 and TRBJ2-7, the complete variable domain reads DGGITQSPKYLFRKEGQNVTLSCEQNLNHDAMYWYRQDPGQGLRLIYYSQIVNDFQKGDIAEGYSVSREKKESFPLTVTSAQKNPTAFYLCATSATGTSGVYEQYFGPGTRLTVT.

The chain is built from TRBV20-1 and TRBJ1-2; a weak D match, TRBD1 (5 bases). Germline V gene sequence: CDR1 DFQATT, CDR2 SNEGSKA (reference sequence). Trimming pared 5 bases from V and 7 bases from J, leaving 11 bases between. CDR3 size: 11 residues. In DNA, the CDR3 is TGCAGTGCTGGGACGGTCTTTGGCTACACCTTC. It specifies CSAGTVFGYTF.

The chain is built from TRBV5-1 and TRBJ1-4; unclear D gene. Trimming removed 0 bases at V and 7 bases at J, with 10 bases between. Germline CDR1 SGHRS, CDR2 YFSETQ. The CDR3 covers 14 residues. The DNA for the CDR3 is TGCGCCAGCAGCTTGGGGGGAAAGCGTGAAAAACTGTTTTTT. Its translation: CASSLGGKREKLFF. Full variable domain (missing parts from reference TRBV5-1 and TRBJ1-4): KAGVTQTPRYLIKTRGQQVTLSCSPISGHRSVSWYQQTPGQGLQFLFEYFSETQRNKGNFPGRFSGRQFSNSRSEMNVSTLELGDSALYLCASSLGGKREKLFFGSGTQLSVL.

The rearrangement links TRBV28 to TRBJ1-1, with 8 bases fitting TRBD1. CDR1 is MDHEN and CDR2 is SYDVKM in the germline V gene. This CDR3 has 16 amino acids. V shed 3 bases, J shed 7 bases, and the junction held 13 bases outside the gene matches. The CDR3 is CASSFYRGSGHYEAFF. CDR3 bases: TGTGCCAGCAGTTTTTACAGGGGGTCCGGCCATTATGAAGCTTTCTTT.

The V call is TRBV12-5, the J call TRBJ1-2, with D possibly TRBD1 on 6 matching bases. Deletions cut 0 bases from V and 0 bases from J, with 11 bases between. The germline gives CDR1 LGHNT, CDR2 FRNRAP. The CDR3 covers 16 residues. DNA for the CDR3: TGTGCTAGTGGTTTGGTATTAGGGGGTACTAACTATGGCTACACCTTC. Translation: CASGLVLGGTNYGYTF.

V is TRBV5-1 and J is TRBJ2-2; possibly TRBD2 for D (5 bases). There are 14 residues in the CDR3. Germline assignment: CDR1 SGHRS and CDR2 YFSETQ. V dropped 4 bases and J dropped 1 base, with 8 bases sitting between them. The CDR3 reads CASSPAVNTGELFF. The CDR3 region has the DNA TGCGCCAGCAGCCCAGCGGTGAACACCGGGGAGCTGTTTTTT.

The chain couples TRBV6-2 or TRBV6-3 to TRBJ1-6; TRBD1 agrees at 7 bases. V lost 5 bases to trimming and J lost 15 bases; unmatched junction nucleotides: 10. The CDR3 loop spans 13 amino acids. Germline V gene sequence: CDR1 MNHEY, CDR2 SVGEGT. As DNA, the CDR3 is TGTGCCAGCAGTAGGGACAGAAGAGCGCTCCTCCACTTT. Translation gives CASSRDRRALLHF.

The chain combines TRBV6-2 or TRBV6-3 with TRBJ2-7, with 8 bases aligning to TRBD1. The CDR3 runs to 16 residues. The junction had 5 bases not matched to a gene; V was cut back by 0 bases and J by 1 base. CDR1 is MNHEY, CDR2 SVGEGT, per germline. CDR3 sequence (DNA): TGTGCCAGCAGTTACTCGAGGGACAGGCTATCCTACGAGCAGTACTTC. It specifies CASSYSRDRLSYEQYF.

The V gene is TRBV19, the J gene TRBJ1-2, with TRBD1 as a possible D gene (6 bases). With 5 bases removed from V and 7 bases from J, the gap between germline ends came to 20 bases. CDR1 LNHDA and CDR2 SQIVND come from the germline V gene (reference sequence). The CDR3 contains 15 residues. The CDR3 loop is CASSDYSSAGAGYTF. The CDR3 DNA reads as TGTGCCAGTAGTGACTACAGCTCGGCGGGGGCTGGCTACACCTTC.

This clone came up once. The chain recombines TRBV7-3 with TRBJ2-6; a possible D gene is TRBD1 (8 bases). The CDR3 is 18 amino acids. The V end was cut by 4 bases, the J end by 0 bases, with 16 bases between. In germline, CDR1 is SGHTA, CDR2 FQGTGA. CDR3 DNA sequence: TGTGCCAGCAGCTCCGGGAGGACAGGGCTCTCTGGGGCCAACGTCCTGACTTTC. It translates to CASSSGRTGLSGANVLTF.